This passage covers 26 T cell receptor beta chains from one sample sequenced in a study of tumor-infiltrating lymphocytes in primary liver carcinoma. Out of unsorted whole blood came the blood RNA, and germline DNA was extracted as well. Starting from 400 to 500 ng of total RNA, TCR beta cDNA was produced with a primer in the constant region. Modified slightly, ARM-PCR produced TCR beta libraries over three nested multiplex PCR rounds. TRBV1-TRBV30 forward primers paired with a C-beta reverse primer drove the first two PCR rounds, roughly 10 cycles each. TCRdb itself ran the multiplex PCR reads through MiXCR, one entry per CDR3 protein. The sample lists 330,000 or so distinct CDR3 sequences; approximately 64% were seen once. Sample: peripheral blood. Every receptor here comes from a middle-aged man with primary liver carcinoma and hepatitis B virus infection.

This clonotype was detected ten times or more. CDR3 loop: CASSEEGLAGFNEQFF. The CDR3 region has the DNA TGTGCCAGCAGTGAAGAGGGCCTAGCGGGTTTTAATGAGCAGTTCTTC. The J gene is TRBJ2-1, the V gene TRBV6-1, with TRBD2 identical over 8 bases. This CDR3 has 16 amino acids. CDR1 and CDR2 from the germline V gene are MNHNS and SASEGT. Trimming removed 1 base from V and 7 bases from J; junction bases left unmatched: 9.

On this clonotype: With a much larger clone just one base away, this may be a read error. The rearrangement links TRBV12-3 or TRBV12-4 to TRBJ2-1; 7 positions match TRBD1. This CDR3 region has 13 residues. The V gene end was trimmed by 8 bases and the J gene end by 5 bases; junction bases not matched to a gene: 6. The CDR3 reads CASGPGQNNEQFF. Here the CDR3 DNA reads TGTGCCAGCGGACCGGGACAGAACAATGAGCAGTTCTTC.

This clonotype came up once. A much larger clonotype is one base distant, so this may be a read error. V gene TRBV10-3 combines with J gene TRBJ2-5, with D perhaps matching TRBD2 (5 bases). V lost 0 bases, J lost 4 bases, and 12 bases lay in between. The germline V gene encodes CDR1 ENHRY and CDR2 SYGVKD. This CDR3 comprises 15 residues. Here the CDR3 reads CAISESSLVGETQYF. The CDR3 DNA reads TGTGCCATCAGTGAGTCGTCACTAGTGGGAGAGACCCAGTACTTC.

This clonotype appeared once. The V call is TRBV11-2, the J call TRBJ1-1; D gene ambiguous. The CDR3 totals 13 residues. The germline V and J ends were trimmed by 10 bases and 1 base, with 13 bases remaining between them. Germline V lookup: CDR1 SGHAT, CDR2 FQNNGV. In nucleotides, the CDR3 is TGTGCCAACAGTTATTCTGAGAACACTGAAGCTTTCTTT. This encodes CANSYSENTEAFF.

The chain uses TRBV20-1 and TRBJ2-2, with D possibly matching TRBD2 (6 bases). From germline, CDR1 is DFQATT and CDR2 SNEGSKA (reference sequence). The CDR3 extends over 13 amino acids. V was clipped by 4 bases and J by 7 bases, with 13 bases between them. This CDR3 is CSAIWREDGELFF. In nucleotides, the CDR3 is TGCAGTGCTATATGGAGGGAAGACGGGGAGCTGTTTTTT.

This clonotype was observed at least ten times. The chain combines TRBV6-2 or TRBV6-3 with TRBJ2-7, with D uncertain. This CDR3 contains 13 residues. Germline V gene sequence: CDR1 MNHEY, CDR2 SVGEGT. Between the trimmed V and J ends, which lost 2 bases and 2 bases, there was a span of 7 bases. In DNA form, the CDR3 reads TGTGCCAGCAGTTACGGCCTCGCCTACGAGCAGTACTTC. This sequence encodes CASSYGLAYEQYF.

This clonotype was observed at least ten times. This rearrangement joins TRBV29-1 to TRBJ2-2, with 12 bases identical to TRBD2. The CDR3 is made up of 17 amino acids. The V and J ends lost 0 bases and 5 bases, in that order; junction bases with no gene match: 7. Germline V gives CDR1 SQVTM, CDR2 ANQGSEA. CDR3: CSVEDLTSGRSTGELFF. CDR3 nucleotides: TGCAGCGTTGAAGATTTAACTAGCGGGAGGAGTACCGGGGAGCTGTTTTTT.

This clonotype occurred many times. The V and J genes are TRBV6-5 and TRBJ2-7; 9 positions match TRBD1. This CDR3 region has 15 residues. Germline-derived CDR1 and CDR2 are MNHEY and SVGAGI. V lost 4 bases and J lost 2; bases outside the gene matches: 6. CDR3 region: CASSLLGTGTYEQYF. The CDR3, as DNA: TGTGCCAGCAGTTTACTCGGGACAGGGACCTACGAGCAGTACTTC.

The chain joins TRBV28 to TRBJ2-1; 8 bases match TRBD2. The ends lost 5 bases at V and 0 bases at J; junction bases unmatched: 12. The CDR3 consists of 18 residues. The germline gives CDR1 MDHEN, CDR2 SYDVKM. CDR3 coding DNA: TGTGCCAGCAGTGGGACTAGTGGGAGTGATATCTCCTACAATGAGCAGTTCTTC. This encodes CASSGTSGSDISYNEQFF.

Regarding this clonotype: This may arise from a read error, as a much more abundant clone is one base away. The rearrangement uses TRBV6-6 and TRBJ2-7, with TRBD2 as a possible D gene (6 bases). CDR3 size: 13 residues. From germline, CDR1 is MNHNY and CDR2 SVGAGI (reference sequence). CDR3 sequence: CASAAGLSCEQYF. CDR3 sequence (DNA): TGTGCCAGCGCGGCGGGACTCTCCTGCGAGCAGTACTTC.

For this clonotype: This may come from a read error, since a much larger clone is one base off. Since the CDR3 does not end with the conserved phenylalanine or tryptophan, this likely comes from a read error. The rearrangement links TRBV12-3 or TRBV12-4 to TRBJ2-2; TRBD1 might be the D (6 bases). The CDR3 runs 15 residues. V lost 3 bases, J lost 4 bases, and 12 bases lay in between. In nucleotides, the CDR3 is TGTGCCAGCAGTTTGCAGGGACACCTCACCGGGGAGCTGTTTTTA. Translation gives CASSLQGHLTGELFL.

Note on this clonotype: A read error may produce the germline difference seen at one junction end. The rearrangement uses TRBV11-2 and TRBJ2-2, with 8 bases lining up with TRBD2. The CDR3 is made up of 15 amino acids. Germline V lookup: CDR1 SGHAT, CDR2 FQNNGV. The CDR3 here is CACSLAGHGPGELFF. The CDR3 bases are TGTGCCTGCAGCTTAGCGGGACATGGGCCCGGGGAGCTGTTTTTT.

Comments on this clonotype: At one of its ends the junction is not consistent with the germline gene, which may arise from a read error. J is TRBJ2-5 and V is TRBV5-5, with D uncertain. The CDR3 sequence is 14 residues long. Germline V gene data show CDR1 as SGHKS and CDR2 as YYEKEE (reference sequence). CDR3 in amino acids: CVSSFRHGQETQYF. CDR3 DNA sequence: TGTGTCAGCAGCTTCCGGCACGGACAAGAGACCCAGTACTTC.

This chain joins TRBV11-2 and TRBJ2-1; 7 positions match TRBD1. With V trimmed by 2 bases and J by 10 bases, 14 bases remained unmatched. Germline loops: CDR1 SGHAT, CDR2 FQNNGV. The CDR3 length is 16 residues. The CDR3 region has the DNA TGTGCCAGCAGCTTAAAGGCAGGGGGATTCTGGGACGAGCAGTTCTTC. Its protein product is CASSLKAGGFWDEQFF.

As regards this clonotype: With a much larger clone just one base away, this may be a read error. The CDR3 loop reads CASSYGQGGDNEQYF. The CDR3, as DNA: TGTGCCAGCAGTTACGGACAGGGGGGCGACAATGAGCAGTACTTC. V usage is TRBV6-5 and J usage is TRBJ2-7, with TRBD1 matching 10 bases. V lost 2 bases to trimming and J lost 7 bases; unmatched junction nucleotides: 8. CDR1 MNHEY and CDR2 SVGAGI come from the germline V gene. The CDR3 is made up of 15 amino acids.

The chain recombines TRBV19 with TRBJ1-1; D remains ambiguous. V was shortened by 4 bases and J by 1 base, with 13 bases between the two germline ends. Germline lookup yields CDR1 LNHDA and CDR2 SQIVND (reference sequence). This CDR3 spans 15 amino acids. CDR3 sequence reads: CASSKKGRGNTEAFF. The CDR3, as DNA: TGTGCCAGTAGTAAGAAGGGAAGAGGGAACACTGAAGCTTTCTTT.

As concerns this clonotype: A much larger clone differs from this one at a single base, so this may be a read error. This chain uses TRBV6-1 with TRBJ2-7; D unclear. The CDR3 covers 14 residues. Per germline, CDR1 MNHNS and CDR2 SASEGT. CDR3 region: CASSDSVGSYEHYF. CDR3 nucleotide sequence: TGTGCCAGCAGTGATAGTGTGGGATCCTACGAGCATTACTTC.

As concerns this clonotype: Just one base apart from a much larger clone, this may be a read error. The chain carries TRBV6-5 and TRBJ2-5; tentative D call: TRBD1 (5 bases). This CDR3 contains 14 residues. Germline assignment: CDR1 MNHEY and CDR2 SVGAGI. CDR3 residues: CASSPTGIQETQCF. In nucleotides, the CDR3 is TGTGCCAGCAGCCCAACAGGAATCCAAGAGACCCAGTGCTTC.

This clonotype has ten or more counts. The chain combines TRBV29-1 with TRBJ2-2, with TRBD2 matching 12 bases. This CDR3 has 18 residues. Germline assignment: CDR1 SQVTM and CDR2 ANQGSEA. V lost 6 bases and J lost 2; bases outside the gene matches: 13. CDR3 sequence reads: CSVGGLAGIGINTGELFF. CDR3 in DNA: TGCAGCGTGGGCGGACTAGCGGGAATCGGAATTAACACCGGGGAGCTGTTTTTT.

On this clonotype: The junction and the germline gene differ at one end; a read error may be behind it. This chain joins TRBV5-1 and TRBJ2-7; D gene ambiguous. The CDR3 contains 15 residues. Germline V gene lookup returns CDR1 SGHRS and CDR2 YFSETQ. The CDR3 sequence: CGSSLFEESSYEQYF. DNA of the CDR3: TGCGGCAGCAGCTTGTTCGAAGAGAGCTCCTACGAGCAGTACTTC.

Turning to this clonotype: This may be a read error: a much more frequent sequence differs by one nucleotide. This rearrangement joins TRBV12-3 or TRBV12-4 to TRBJ2-7; 12 bases align to TRBD2. Trimming at V came to 4 bases and at J to 7 bases, leaving 20 bases not matched to a gene. The CDR3 runs to 19 residues. CDR3 bases: TGTGCCAGCAGTTCGAGGACTAGCGGGAAGCCCCTCCTCTCGGGGGAGCAGTACTTC. Protein: CASSSRTSGKPLLSGEQYF.

J is TRBJ1-1 and V is TRBV4-2, with D possibly being TRBD1 (6 bases). This CDR3 has 14 residues. Trimming shortened V by 10 bases and J by 12 bases, and 27 bases separated the two germline ends. CDR1 LGHNA and CDR2 YNFKEQ come from the germline V gene. Here the CDR3 reads CANNQELGTSETFF. The CDR3 DNA sequence: TGTGCCAACAACCAAGAACTCGGGACATCAGAAACTTTCTTT.

The chain uses TRBV7-9 and TRBJ1-4; no definite D call. Trimming took off 5 bases at V and 1 base at J, with 11 bases between the two ends. The CDR3 extends over 15 amino acids. Germline V gene sequence: CDR1 SEHNR, CDR2 FQNEAQ (reference sequence). The CDR3 DNA sequence: TGTGCCAGCAGCCCCGTGGCATTAACTAATGAAAAACTGTTTTTT. Translation: CASSPVALTNEKLFF.

In this sample, this clonotype turned up a few times. This chain uses TRBV7-9 with TRBJ1-6; tentative D call: TRBD1 (6 bases). Per the germline V gene, CDR1 is SEHNR and CDR2 is FQNEAQ (reference sequence). The CDR3 has 14 amino acids. V lost 3 bases to trimming and J lost 6 bases, with 9 bases between them. In nucleotides, the CDR3 is TGTGCCAGCAGCTTGTCGGGGGCTAATTCACCCCTCCACTTT. Residues: CASSLSGANSPLHF.

Comment on this clonotype: One end of the junction fails to match germline, which may point to a read error. This chain uses TRBV11-2 with TRBJ2-7; unclear D gene. CDR1 is SGHAT and CDR2 is FQNNGV in the germline V gene. The CDR3 spans 15 residues. The CDR3 loop is CASSLGSVFRNEQYF. CDR3 DNA sequence: TGTGCCAGCAGCTTAGGGTCAGTGTTCAGAAACGAGCAATACTTC.

The count of this clonotype is one. The DNA of the CDR3 is TGTGCCAGCAGGCCCGGGACTAGCGTCGGGACCCAGTACTTC. This codes for CASRPGTSVGTQYF. The V and J genes are TRBV6-1 and TRBJ2-5; TRBD2 aligns across 10 bases. The CDR3 loop spans 14 amino acids. Trimming took 6 bases from V and 7 from J; bases not matched to a gene: 8. CDR1 and CDR2 (germline): MNHNS, SASEGT.